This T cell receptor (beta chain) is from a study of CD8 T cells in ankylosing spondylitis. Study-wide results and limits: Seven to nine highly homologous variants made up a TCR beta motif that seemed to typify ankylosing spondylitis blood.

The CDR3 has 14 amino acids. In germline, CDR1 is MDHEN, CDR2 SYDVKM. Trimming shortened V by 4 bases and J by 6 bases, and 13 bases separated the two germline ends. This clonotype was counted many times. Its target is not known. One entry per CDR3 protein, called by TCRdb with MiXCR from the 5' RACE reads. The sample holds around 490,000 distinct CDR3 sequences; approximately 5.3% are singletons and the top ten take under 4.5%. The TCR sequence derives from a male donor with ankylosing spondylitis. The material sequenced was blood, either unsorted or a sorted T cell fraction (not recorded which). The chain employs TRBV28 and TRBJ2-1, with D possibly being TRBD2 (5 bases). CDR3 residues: CASSYRGARNEQFF. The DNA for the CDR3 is TGTGCCAGCAGTTATCGGGGAGCTCGCAATGAGCAGTTCTTC.